One and the same sample provided the 31 T cell receptor beta chains below, sequenced in a study of T cells after yellow fever vaccination. Via MiXCR, TCRdb re-called the 5' RACE reads, giving one row per CDR3 protein. Altogether about 32,000 distinct CDR3 sequences are present, about 6.6% being singletons, with the ten largest covering about 20%. Specimen: PBMCs, either bulk or a sorted T-cell subset (CD4+, CD8+, memory, or dextramer-sorted; not recorded which), collected on the day of the first yellow fever vaccination. The source is a man aged 18 to 30 who received the YFV17D yellow fever vaccine.

This clonotype was found many times. This chain links TRBV4-1 with TRBJ2-6, with TRBD2 as a possible D gene (7 bases). CDR1 and CDR2 from the germline V gene are MGHRA and YSYEKL. The ends were cut back, 1 base at V and 1 base at J, with 17 bases in the middle. The CDR3 loop spans 19 amino acids. In DNA form, the CDR3 reads TGCGCCAGCAGCCAAGCTACGGGGGGTAGGGGGTCTGGGGCCAACGTCCTGACTTTC. It yields the protein CASSQATGGRGSGANVLTF.

This clonotype was seen repeatedly, ten times or more. The chain is built from TRBV5-6 and TRBJ2-5; TRBD2 is a possible D gene (5 bases). Per germline, CDR1 SGHDT and CDR2 YYEEEE. The CDR3 totals 17 residues. Trimming pared 4 bases from V and 5 bases from J, leaving 24 bases between. The CDR3 here is CASSAVKAWSWEETQYF. The CDR3 nucleotides are TGTGCCAGCAGCGCGGTCAAGGCATGGTCCTGGGAGGAGACCCAGTACTTC.

This clonotype came up a few times. The rearrangement links TRBV4-1 to TRBJ2-1; TRBD2 is a possible D gene (7 bases). Per the germline V gene, CDR1 is MGHRA and CDR2 is YSYEKL. The CDR3 is 14 amino acids. The V end was cut by 4 bases, the J end by 8 bases, with 15 bases between. The chain's CDR3 is CASSPYTGRDEQFF. In DNA, the CDR3 is TGCGCCAGCAGCCCATATACAGGGAGGGATGAGCAGTTCTTC.

This clonotype came up many times. V and J are TRBV27 and TRBJ1-1; D call uncertain. V was clipped by 0 bases and J by 4 bases, with 6 bases between them. The CDR3 is 13 amino acids. Per the germline V gene, CDR1 is MNHEY and CDR2 is SMNVEV (reference sequence). CDR3 residues: CASSLSLITEAFF. The DNA of the CDR3 is TGTGCCAGCAGTTTATCGTTAATCACTGAAGCTTTCTTT.

This clonotype was seen ten or more times. The V call is TRBV15, the J call TRBJ1-5; TRBD1 aligns across 7 bases. Per germline, CDR1 LNHNV and CDR2 YYDKDF (reference sequence). With 3 bases clipped from V and 3 bases from J, the junction kept 2 bases outside the gene matches. The CDR3 is made up of 14 amino acids. CDR3 residues: CATSSKGANQPQHF. The CDR3 DNA reads TGTGCCACCAGCAGCAAGGGGGCCAATCAGCCCCAGCATTTT.

There are many counts of this clonotype. The chain carries TRBV4-1 and TRBJ2-5; the D gene is possibly TRBD1 (5 bases). V was trimmed by 1 base and J by 5 bases, leaving 17 bases between them. Germline V gene lookup returns CDR1 MGHRA and CDR2 YSYEKL. The CDR3 is 16 amino acids. In nucleotides, the CDR3 is TGCGCCAGCAGCCAAGGCTCCAGGGCGTTTAGTGAGACCCAGTACTTC. Translated, it gives CASSQGSRAFSETQYF.

This clonotype was observed many times. The chain links TRBV20-1 to TRBJ1-2, with 10 bases that match TRBD1. The CDR3 is 14 amino acids. Germline V lookup: CDR1 DFQATT, CDR2 SNEGSKA (reference sequence). Germline trimming cut 3 bases from V and 4 bases from J; bases unmatched to any gene: 5. CDR3 in amino acids: CSASAGQGTYGYTF. The CDR3 DNA sequence: TGCAGTGCTAGTGCGGGACAGGGGACCTATGGCTACACCTTC.

This clonotype was picked up many times. The chain links TRBV6-6 to TRBJ1-2; no clear D. Trimming cost V 6 bases and J 4 bases, with 12 bases left between them. This CDR3 comprises 13 residues. Germline V gene data show CDR1 as MNHNY and CDR2 as SVGAGI (reference sequence). CDR3 protein: CASSLPGSYGYTF. In nucleotides, the CDR3 is TGTGCCAGCAGCCTCCCCGGAAGCTATGGCTACACCTTC.

There are many counts of this clonotype. The chain combines TRBV20-1 with TRBJ1-1, with D uncertain. The CDR3 runs to 10 residues. CDR1 is DFQATT, CDR2 SNEGSKA, per germline (reference sequence). The ends were cut back, 6 bases at V and 8 bases at J, with 10 bases in the middle. CDR3 bases: TGCAGTGCAAGGGATCCCGAAGCTTTCTTT. It yields the protein CSARDPEAFF.

At least ten counts were recorded for this clonotype. The chain joins TRBV3-1 to TRBJ2-5; D is uncertain. Germline CDR1 and CDR2: LGHDT and YNNKEL (reference sequence). The CDR3 spans 14 residues. Trimming stripped 1 base from V and 1 base from J, with 7 bases between. This CDR3 is CASSQANGQETQYF. The CDR3 DNA sequence: TGTGCCAGCAGCCAAGCTAACGGCCAAGAGACCCAGTACTTC.

J is TRBJ2-3 and V is TRBV12-2; TRBD1, the D gene given by the table, was not confirmed from the DNA. TRBV12-2 is flagged as a pseudogene. CDR3 length: 15 amino acids. The CDR3 sequence: CASRPLSEITDTQYF. In DNA, the CDR3 is TGTGCAAGTCGCCCCCTCTCTGAAATAACAGATACGCAGTATTTT.

This clonotype appeared many times. CDR3 protein: CASSSTVPPYWAFF. The CDR3 bases are TGTGCCAGCAGCTCAACCGTCCCTCCTTATTGGGCTTTCTTT. The V gene is TRBV7-6, the J gene TRBJ1-1, with unresolved D. Germline V gene lookup returns CDR1 SGHVS and CDR2 FNYEAQ. CDR3 length: 14 residues. Trimming shortened V by 4 bases and J by 11 bases, and 20 bases separated the two germline ends. Based on the CDR3 plus reference TRBV7-6 and TRBJ1-1, the full variable domain is GAGVSQSPRYKVTKRGQDVALRCDPISGHVSLYWYRQALGQGPEFLTYFNYEAQQDKSGLPNDRFSAERPEGSISTLTIQRTEQRDSAMYRCASSSTVPPYWAFFGQGTRLTVV.

Worth noting for this clonotype: One junction end does not reproduce the germline sequence, and a read error may be involved. The chain couples TRBV7-2 to TRBJ2-5; maybe TRBD1 (6 bases). Germline CDR1 SGHTA, CDR2 FQGNSA. The length of the CDR3 is 14 residues. For the CDR3, the DNA is TGTGCCGGCAGCAAATGGACAGACCAAGAGACCCAGTACTTC. Protein product: CAGSKWTDQETQYF.

This clonotype was counted ten times or more. For the CDR3, the DNA is TGTGCCAGTAGTCCCCTAGGGGACAGGGTGTACGAGCAGTACTTC. Its translation is CASSPLGDRVYEQYF. V usage is TRBV19 and J usage is TRBJ2-7; 9 bases map to TRBD1. Per the germline V gene, CDR1 is LNHDA and CDR2 is SQIVND (reference sequence). The trim removed 5 bases at V and 4 bases at J, leaving 9 bases unmatched. This CDR3 contains 15 residues.

The sample holds many counts of this clonotype. The chain combines TRBV21-1 with TRBJ2-5; TRBD1, the D gene given by the table, was not confirmed from the DNA. TRBV21-1 is listed as a pseudogene. The CDR3 extends over 19 amino acids. The CDR3 here is CASSKGKGPRDRYQETQYF. The CDR3 coding sequence is TGTGCCAGCAGCAAAGGAAAAGGGCCCCGGGACAGGTACCAAGAGACCCAGTACTTC.

This sequence joins TRBV7-2 and TRBJ1-5; no clear D. The germline gives CDR1 SGHTA, CDR2 FQGNSA. The length of the CDR3 is 15 residues. V lost 1 base and J 9 bases, leaving 16 bases between the germline ends. The CDR3 nucleotides are TGTGCCAGCAGCTTAGACACAGCCCGAGTCACGCCCCAGCATTTT. This encodes CASSLDTARVTPQHF.

At least ten counts were recorded for this clonotype. The chain couples TRBV6-1 to TRBJ1-2; TRBD1 aligns across 7 bases. With V trimmed by 4 bases and J by 2 bases, 4 bases remained unmatched. Germline V gene lookup returns CDR1 MNHNS and CDR2 SASEGT. CDR3 length: 14 residues. The CDR3 nucleotides are TGTGCCAGCAGTGGGAACAGGGGAAACTATGGCTACACCTTC. It translates to CASSGNRGNYGYTF.

This clonotype was picked up many times. This chain joins TRBV20-1 and TRBJ1-1, with 9 bases identical to TRBD1. The ends lost 0 bases at V and 8 bases at J; junction bases unmatched: 16. CDR3 length: 17 amino acids. Germline assignment: CDR1 DFQATT and CDR2 SNEGSKA (reference sequence). CDR3 amino acids: CSARDSDRGTWLIEAFF. The CDR3 DNA sequence: TGCAGTGCTAGAGACTCCGACAGGGGGACTTGGTTAATAGAAGCTTTCTTT.

Ten or more counts support this clonotype. V usage is TRBV11-2 and J usage is TRBJ1-6; D remains unclear. The germline gives CDR1 SGHAT, CDR2 FQNNGV. CDR3 length: 15 amino acids. V lost 2 bases to trimming and J lost 13 bases, with 18 bases between them. The CDR3, as DNA: TGTGCCAGCAGCTTATCGTTGGAGGGTTATCGGCCCCTCCACTTT. Its translation: CASSLSLEGYRPLHF.

With regard to this clonotype: One end of the junction is discordant with germline, which a read error may explain. The rearrangement links TRBV6-2 or TRBV6-3 to TRBJ1-1, with D perhaps TRBD1 (5 bases). The CDR3 loop spans 16 amino acids. In germline, CDR1 is MNHEY, CDR2 SVGEGT. CDR3 protein: CASSDSGLSGYTEAFF. The DNA for the CDR3 is TGTGCCAGCAGTGACTCGGGACTTTCGGGGTACACTGAAGCTTTCTTT.

Notes on this clonotype: A read error may explain this, as a much larger clone is one base away. V and J are TRBV30 and TRBJ2-1; weak D call: TRBD2 (6 bases). CDR1 GTSNPN and CDR2 SVGIG come from the germline V gene (reference sequence). Trimming pared 5 bases from V and 2 bases from J, leaving 10 bases between. The CDR3 spans 13 residues. The chain's CDR3 is CAWSREPYNEQFF. DNA of the CDR3: TGTGCCTGGTCCCGGGAGCCCTACAATGAGCAGTTCTTC.

Ten or more counts support this clonotype. The chain is built from TRBV12-3 or TRBV12-4 and TRBJ1-6; 7 bases are shared with TRBD1. V shed 5 bases and J 10 bases; nucleotides not matched to a gene: 5. The CDR3 loop spans 13 amino acids. The DNA of the CDR3 is TGTGCCAGCAGTGTAACAGGGGAATCACCCCTCCACTTT. This codes for CASSVTGESPLHF.

This clonotype was recorded at least ten times. The CDR3 loop reads CASSQSTAGSGNTIYF. For the CDR3, the DNA is TGTGCCAGCAGCCAAAGCACCGCAGGGTCTGGAAACACCATATATTTT. This chain joins TRBV7-2 and TRBJ1-3, with TRBD1 as a possible D gene (5 bases). This CDR3 has 16 residues. Trimming removed 5 bases at V and 1 base at J, with 15 bases between. Germline CDR1 and CDR2: SGHTA and FQGNSA.

This clonotype was picked up many times. Here the CDR3 reads CASSMGGLAGEETQYF. The CDR3 coding sequence is TGTGCCAGCTCTATGGGAGGACTAGCGGGAGAGGAGACCCAGTACTTC. This chain links TRBV7-2 with TRBJ2-5; 13 nucleotides agree with TRBD2. The trim removed 8 bases at V and 5 bases at J, leaving 11 bases unmatched. The CDR3 sequence is 16 residues long. CDR1 is SGHTA and CDR2 is FQGNSA in the germline V gene.

Many counts were recorded for this clonotype. The chain recombines TRBV11-2 with TRBJ1-1; 7 nucleotides line up with TRBD1. Germline CDR1 is SGHAT and CDR2 is FQNNGV. The length of the CDR3 is 12 residues. J lost 9 bases, V lost 5 bases, and 6 bases had no gene match. The CDR3 DNA reads TGTGCCAGCAGCCCAGACAGGGTACAAGCTTTCTTT. It specifies CASSPDRVQAFF.

This clonotype was observed at least ten times. J is TRBJ2-1 and V is TRBV5-1; a possible D gene is TRBD1 (6 bases). Germline assignment: CDR1 SGHRS and CDR2 YFSETQ. This CDR3 comprises 14 residues. Trimming removed 6 bases at V and 0 bases at J, with 10 bases between. CDR3 sequence: CASKKDSSYNEQFF. The DNA for the CDR3 is TGCGCCAGCAAAAAGGACAGCTCCTACAATGAGCAGTTCTTC.

V and J are TRBV18 and TRBJ1-5; D is possibly TRBD1 (5 bases). This CDR3 is 14 amino acids long. Per the germline V gene, CDR1 is KGHSH and CDR2 is LQKENI. The ends were cut back, 4 bases at V and 3 bases at J, with 10 bases in the middle. CDR3 amino acids: CASSQGLNNQPQHF. For the CDR3, the DNA is TGTGCCAGCTCACAGGGGTTGAACAATCAGCCCCAGCATTTT.

This clonotype was detected only a few times. Sequence at one end of the junction differs from germline and may be a read error. CDR3 in DNA: TGTGCCAGCAGTCCCCTAGCGGGGGGGGGAGGGCTCTTC. Protein product: CASSPLAGGGGLF. V gene TRBV2 combines with J gene TRBJ2-1; 12 bases line up with TRBD2. CDR3 length: 13 amino acids. Germline values: CDR1 SNHLY, CDR2 FYNNEI.

This clonotype was seen ten or more times. V usage is TRBV4-2 and J usage is TRBJ2-3, with TRBD2 matching over 9 bases. V shed 0 bases, J shed 4 bases, and the junction held 2 bases outside the gene matches. This CDR3 spans 15 amino acids. Germline V CDR1 and CDR2: LGHNA, YNFKEQ. In DNA, the CDR3 is TGTGCCAGCAGCCAAGAGCGGGGGGGCCCAGATACGCAGTATTTT. It yields the protein CASSQERGGPDTQYF.

By share of the sample, this clonotype is medium-sized (0.01 to 0.1%). J is TRBJ1-2 and V is TRBV5-8, with D perhaps TRBD1 (5 bases). This CDR3 comprises 13 residues. The germline V and J ends were trimmed by 1 base and 8 bases, with 12 bases remaining between them. Germline CDR1 reads SGHTS; CDR2 reads YDEGEE. The CDR3 DNA reads as TGTGCCAGCAGCTTGTACGCAGGGCCAGGCTACACCTTC. The encoded protein is CASSLYAGPGYTF.

This clonotype came up many times. The genes are TRBV4-3 and TRBJ2-5; D possibly corresponds to TRBD2 (5 bases). The CDR3 consists of 15 residues. Germline V gene data show CDR1 as LGHNA and CDR2 as YSLEER. Deletions cut 4 bases from V and 1 base from J, with 13 bases between. This chain's CDR3 is CASSPSSGVQETQYF. CDR3 sequence (DNA): TGCGCCAGCAGCCCGAGCTCCGGGGTCCAAGAGACCCAGTACTTC.